The 20 T cell receptor beta chains below all came from one sample that was sequenced in a study of read filtering for tumor transcriptome and immune sequencing. Molecular barcoded adaptors covering alpha/delta and beta/gamma chains were used on about 390 ng RNA. Each CDR3 protein is one row after TCRdb ran MiXCR on the reads. Of roughly 38,000 distinct CDR3 sequences in the sample, roughly an eighth were seen once. Sequencing used a population of CD138-negative cells sorted from bone marrow. These receptors were taken from a donor at least 40 years old with multiple myeloma.

This clonotype has at least ten counts. The chain recombines TRBV7-3 with TRBJ1-2, with D possibly being TRBD1 (6 bases). Trimming shortened V by 5 bases and J by 1 base, and 8 bases separated the two germline ends. Germline CDR1 is SGHTA and CDR2 is FQGTGA. The CDR3 sequence is 13 residues long. The CDR3 protein is CASSPDSNYGYTF. The DNA for the CDR3 is TGTGCCAGCAGCCCGGACAGTAACTATGGCTACACCTTC.

This clonotype has a handful of counts. The chain is built from TRBV4-1 and TRBJ2-2, with D possibly matching TRBD2 (5 bases). V shed 4 bases and J shed 7 bases, with 16 bases lying between them. The CDR3 runs 15 residues. Germline loops: CDR1 MGHRA, CDR2 YSYEKL. CDR3 nucleotides: TGCGCCAGCAGCCTTCGTGGGCAGGCGGGCGGGGAGCTGTTTTTT. Residues: CASSLRGQAGGELFF.

This clonotype was detected many times. The rearrangement links TRBV6-4 to TRBJ1-2; 7 bases agree with TRBD1. The CDR3 loop spans 14 amino acids. V shed 5 bases and J 4 bases; nucleotides not matched to a gene: 7. The germline V gene has CDR1 MRHNA and CDR2 SNTAGT. CDR3 in amino acids: CASSPETGSYGYTF. The CDR3 DNA reads as TGTGCCAGCAGTCCCGAGACAGGGAGCTATGGCTACACCTTC.

Of note for this clonotype: A single base separates this from a much larger clone, so it may be a read error. The V gene is TRBV7-8, the J gene TRBJ2-1; TRBD2 is a possible D gene (5 bases). This CDR3 is built from 16 residues. Germline values: CDR1 SGHVS, CDR2 FQNEAQ. Deletions cut 2 bases from V and 3 bases from J, with 14 bases between. The CDR3, as DNA: TGTGCCAGCAGCTTATTACTAGTGGTTGACTACAATGAGCAGTTCTTC. It translates to CASSLLLVVDYNEQFF.

This clonotype was observed many times. The chain couples TRBV12-3 or TRBV12-4 to TRBJ1-2, with D perhaps TRBD1 (5 bases). The CDR3 covers 13 residues. Trimming pared 6 bases from V and 4 bases from J, leaving 12 bases between. CDR3 loop: CASRVTGGYGYTF. DNA of the CDR3: TGTGCCAGCAGAGTAACGGGGGGCTATGGCTACACCTTC.

This clonotype appeared many times. The CDR3 nucleotides read TGCGCCAGCAGCTCGCCACAGGGCGAGGTTGGCTACGAGCAGTACTTC. Translating gives CASSSPQGEVGYEQYF. V and J are TRBV5-1 and TRBJ2-7; a possible D gene is TRBD1 (6 bases). CDR1 is SGHRS and CDR2 is YFSETQ in the germline V gene. The ends were cut back, 3 bases at V and 3 bases at J, with 19 bases in the middle. This CDR3 comprises 16 residues.

The V and J genes are TRBV19 and TRBJ1-2, with TRBD1 matching 10 bases. The V gene's germline CDR1 is LNHDA and CDR2 SQIVND (reference sequence). This CDR3 spans 15 amino acids. After removal of 6 bases from V and 8 bases from J, the junction contained 12 bases not matched to a gene. The CDR3 protein is CASSALTGGVRGYTF. The CDR3 DNA is TGTGCCAGTAGCGCCTTGACAGGGGGCGTAAGAGGCTACACCTTC.

This clonotype has a count of ten or more. The chain recombines TRBV7-2 with TRBJ2-5; 9 bases line up with TRBD2. Trimming removed 0 bases from V and 6 bases from J; junction bases left unmatched: 14. This CDR3 comprises 18 residues. From germline, CDR1 is SGHTA and CDR2 FQGNSA. The CDR3 loop reads CASSLALRRASGMKTQYF. Here the CDR3 DNA reads TGTGCCAGCAGCTTAGCGTTGAGGAGGGCTAGCGGGATGAAGACCCAGTACTTC.

In this sample, this clonotype turned up a few times. This chain joins TRBV2 and TRBJ1-1; D gene ambiguous. This CDR3 has 13 amino acids. Germline-derived CDR1 and CDR2 are SNHLY and FYNNEI. The V end was cut by 7 bases, the J end by 3 bases, with 12 bases between. The CDR3 reads CASNRRWDTEAFF. Here the CDR3 DNA reads TGTGCCAGCAACCGAAGGTGGGACACTGAAGCTTTCTTT.

This clonotype was seen ten or more times. CDR3 protein: CASGDRSGANVLTF. The CDR3 coding sequence is TGTGCCAGCGGCGACAGGTCCGGGGCCAACGTCCTGACTTTC. V and J are TRBV28 and TRBJ2-6; a weak D match, TRBD1 (6 bases). The germline V gene has CDR1 MDHEN and CDR2 SYDVKM. V was trimmed by 8 bases and J by 4 bases, leaving 12 bases between them. The CDR3 is 14 amino acids.

The table lists this clonotype with many counts. V gene TRBV11-2 combines with J gene TRBJ2-3; TRBD2 matches 9 bases. Germline CDR1 SGHAT, CDR2 FQNNGV. The CDR3 extends over 15 amino acids. V trimming: 5 bases; J trimming: 5 bases; junction bases outside the gene matches: 8. The CDR3 protein is CASSQSGRRGDTQYF. The DNA for the CDR3 is TGTGCCAGCAGCCAGAGCGGGAGGCGAGGAGATACGCAGTATTTT.

This clonotype was recorded many times. The chain carries TRBV7-9 and TRBJ2-7, with D perhaps matching TRBD1 or TRBD2 (5 bases each). Germline values: CDR1 SEHNR, CDR2 FQNEAQ (reference sequence). This CDR3 is built from 14 residues. Trimming shortened V by 6 bases and J by 6 bases, and 18 bases separated the two germline ends. For the CDR3, the DNA is TGTGCCAGCAGGATAGAGGGGACCGTCATCGAGCAGTACTTC. Encoded protein: CASRIEGTVIEQYF.

This clonotype came up many times. The V and J genes are TRBV5-1 and TRBJ1-1; D ambiguous. V lost 0 bases to trimming and J lost 2 bases, with 11 bases between them. The germline V gene has CDR1 SGHRS and CDR2 YFSETQ. The CDR3 is 15 amino acids. CDR3 residues: CASSLALQKNTEAFF. DNA for the CDR3: TGCGCCAGCAGCTTGGCACTACAGAAAAACACTGAAGCTTTCTTT.

This clonotype has just a few counts. V usage is TRBV28 and J usage is TRBJ1-3; a possible D gene is TRBD1 (5 bases). Germline V gives CDR1 MDHEN, CDR2 SYDVKM. The germline V and J ends were trimmed by 4 bases and 1 base, with 14 bases remaining between them. The CDR3 totals 16 residues. This CDR3 is CASSSSGEGSGNTIYF. The DNA for the CDR3 is TGTGCCAGCAGTTCTTCTGGGGAGGGGTCTGGAAACACCATATATTTT.

With respect to this clonotype: A much larger clone is a single base away; this may be a read error. The genes are TRBV7-9 and TRBJ2-5; 10 bases are shared with TRBD2. The CDR3 is made up of 16 amino acids. V lost 5 bases to trimming and J lost 4 bases; unmatched junction nucleotides: 10. Germline V gene data show CDR1 as SEHNR and CDR2 as FQNEAQ (reference sequence). The CDR3 coding sequence is TGTGCCAGCAGCCATGGGACTAGCGTTAATAGAGAGACCCAGTACTTC. Translation gives CASSHGTSVNRETQYF.

In this sample, this clonotype turned up a few times. The chain couples TRBV2 to TRBJ2-1; unclear D gene. The J call could be wrong; TRBJ2-7 is a better fit for the DNA end. CDR3 size: 14 residues. Germline CDR1 and CDR2: SNHLY and FYNNEI. This CDR3 is CASSRRAIDNEQYF. The CDR3 DNA reads as TGTGCCAGCAGCCGCCGGGCCATAGACAATGAGCAGTACTTC.

This clonotype came up many times. In DNA, the CDR3 is TGTGCCAGCAGTTTAACAGGGGACACAGATACGCAGTATTTT. The encoded protein is CASSLTGDTDTQYF. The V gene is TRBV27, the J gene TRBJ2-3; 7 nucleotides align to TRBD1. V was pared by 2 bases and J by 2 bases, with 1 base of the junction left unmatched. CDR1 is MNHEY and CDR2 is SMNVEV in the germline V gene (reference sequence). CDR3 length: 14 residues.

Concerning this clonotype: The likely explanation is a read error, given a far larger clone one base away. V usage is TRBV28 and J usage is TRBJ1-1; 8 bases agree with TRBD1. Looked up from germline, CDR1 is MDHEN and CDR2 is SYDVKM. This CDR3 has 14 residues. Trimming removed 7 bases from V and 5 bases from J; junction bases left unmatched: 9. CDR3 sequence reads: CASKYQGARTEAFF. The CDR3 DNA reads TGTGCCAGCAAATATCAGGGGGCTAGAACTGAAGCTTTCTTT.

This clonotype was observed at least ten times. The genes are TRBV4-1 and TRBJ1-6; D gene ambiguous. This CDR3 has 16 residues. CDR1 is MGHRA, CDR2 YSYEKL, per germline. V was shortened by 1 base and J by 9 bases, with 16 bases between the two germline ends. The CDR3 protein is CASSQVSVDAGSPLHF. CDR3 in DNA: TGCGCCAGCAGCCAAGTATCGGTCGACGCCGGTTCACCCCTCCACTTT.

This clonotype came up many times. J is TRBJ1-5 and V is TRBV24-1; D is perhaps TRBD1 (5 bases). The CDR3 totals 14 residues. CDR1 is KGHDR, CDR2 SFDVKD, per germline. Trimming took 3 bases from V and 3 from J, leaving 8 bases between them. The CDR3 protein is CATSDIGVNQPQHF. The CDR3 DNA is TGTGCCACCAGTGATATAGGGGTCAATCAGCCCCAGCATTTT.